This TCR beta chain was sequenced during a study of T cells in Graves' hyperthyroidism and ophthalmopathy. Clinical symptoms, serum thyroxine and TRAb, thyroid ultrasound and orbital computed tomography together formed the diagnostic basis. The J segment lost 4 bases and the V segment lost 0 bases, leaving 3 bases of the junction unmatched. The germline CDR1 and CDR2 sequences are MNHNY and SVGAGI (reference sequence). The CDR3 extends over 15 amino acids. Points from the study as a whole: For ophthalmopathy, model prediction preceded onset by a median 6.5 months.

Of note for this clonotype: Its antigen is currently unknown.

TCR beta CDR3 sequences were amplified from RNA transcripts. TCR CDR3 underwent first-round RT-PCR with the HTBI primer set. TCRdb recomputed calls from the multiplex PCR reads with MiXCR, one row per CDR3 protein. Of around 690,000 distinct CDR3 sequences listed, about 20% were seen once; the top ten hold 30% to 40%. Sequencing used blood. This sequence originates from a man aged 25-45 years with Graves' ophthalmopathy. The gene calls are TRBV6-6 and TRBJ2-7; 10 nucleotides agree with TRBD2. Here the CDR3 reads CASSYSSGRAYEQYF. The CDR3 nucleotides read TGTGCCAGCAGTTACTCGAGCGGGAGGGCATACGAGCAGTACTTC.